This T cell receptor (beta chain) appears in the sequencing data of a study of cytomegalovirus exposure and HLA in healthy donors. Study information: For the approximately 360 genotyped donors, roughly 80% fell within the Caucasian-associated ancestry cluster. Whole-study results and caveats: As confirmed in vitro, a few CMV-associated chains were specific for CMV antigens. In an earlier analysis, in about 530 donors, most V segments appeared productive either ~87% or ~30% of the time. Apart from CMV serostatus, no immune exposure information was available.

Turning to this clone: Antigen specificity is unknown.

The PCR ran on 60 Vbeta and 13 Jbeta primers. Assay used: immunoSEQ multiplex PCR; TCRdb lists only in-frame clones, some missing. Of 150,000 to 200,000 clones listed, approximately 84% are singletons. CDR1 is SGHVS and CDR2 is FNYEAQ in the germline V gene. The CDR3 is 14 amino acids. V was clipped by 4 bases and J by 4 bases; unmatched bases: 3. This chain connects TRBV7-6 to TRBJ1-4; 7 bases are a match to TRBD1. The sequence came from a boy aged 10-17 years in good health and CMV-seronegative. Sequencing was carried out using PBMCs. Written as DNA, the CDR3 is TGTGCCAGCAGCTCGGGACAGCTTAATGAAAAACTGTTTTTT. Protein product: CASSSGQLNEKLFF.